Sequencing of this T cell receptor (beta chain) was carried out in a study of T cells after posttransplantation cyclophosphamide. Study-level points and caveats: Donor-recipient repertoire similarity was low at 1-2 months, rising over year one. Tissue-infiltrating T cells from skin or gut overlapped little with blood T cells.

Ten or more counts support this clone. What it recognizes is unknown. Produced via immunoSEQ multiplex PCR; TCRdb's table is partial and in-frame only. The data show over 2,500 clones, with none appearing a single time. Treatment was busulfan-fludarabine conditioning, a marrow graft, and cyclophosphamide on days +3 and +4. The origin of this receptor is a female patient in her forties or fifties who received an allogeneic stem cell transplant from a related donor, was CMV-positive, and had no GVHD. Certain T cells may be donor cells from the graft. The sequencing here drew on PBMCs, taken after allogeneic stem cell transplant with posttransplant cyclophosphamide.

CDR3 coding DNA: TGTGCCAGCAGCTTAGAGGCCGGGTCCTACGAATACTTC. The encoded protein is CASSLEAGSYEYF. V gene TRBV11-2 combines with J gene TRBJ2-4, with no clear D. The CDR3 covers 13 residues. Germline V gene lookup returns CDR1 SGHAT and CDR2 FQNNGV. The germline V and J ends were trimmed by 0 bases and 16 bases, with 16 bases remaining between them.